This T cell receptor beta chain was sequenced during a study of blood T cell repertoires in COVID-19. As handled by the study authors: Amplifying reference gene primers gave estimates of nucleated cell counts. Here immunoSEQ multiplex PCR was the method, and the copy in TCRdb shows in-frame clones only, minus some. The DNA was the basis for D and trimming; V, J and clone size are from that table. The profile shows more than 150,000 clones, 87% of them singletons. Trimming removed 5 bases from V and 0 bases from J, with 11 bases in between. This CDR3 has 15 amino acids. CDR1 and CDR2 from the germline V gene are LGHDT and YNNKEL (reference sequence).

Input material: peripheral blood. The sequence was obtained from a man aged 40-55 years with active or convalescent COVID-19. V gene TRBV3-1 (or the pseudogene TRBV3-2) combines with J gene TRBJ1-3; perhaps TRBD1 as D (5 bases). The CDR3 sequence is CASSSQAHSGNTIYF. Here the CDR3 DNA reads TGTGCCAGCAGCTCACAGGCGCACTCTGGAAACACCATATATTTT.